The 26 T cell receptor beta chains given below trace back to one sample, sequenced in a study of T cell responses to AZD1222 COVID-19 vaccine. TCRdb's copy holds only in-frame clones and misses some; the assay was immunoSEQ multiplex PCR. The sample has approximately 180,000 clones, approximately 95% seen once. The sequenced sample was peripheral blood, obtained 28 days after the second dose of the MenACWY control vaccine. These TCRs come from an adult who received the MenACWY meningococcal vaccine as a control.

The chain joins TRBV5-1 to TRBJ2-5; TRBD1 or TRBD2 may be the D gene (5 bases each). Germline loops: CDR1 SGHRS, CDR2 YFSETQ. V was pared by 4 bases and J by 2 bases, with 15 bases between. CDR3 size: 15 residues. The CDR3 nucleotides are TGCGCCAGCAGCCACCTGGGACCTTTACAAGAGACCCAGTACTTC. It specifies CASSHLGPLQETQYF.

The rearrangement uses TRBV5-1 and TRBJ1-4; D unresolved. The CDR3 has 16 amino acids. The V end lost 3 bases, the J end lost 0 bases, and 12 bases lay between the germline ends. Germline V gives CDR1 SGHRS, CDR2 YFSETQ. This CDR3 is CASSSSNDATNEKLFF. The CDR3 region has the DNA TGCGCCAGCAGCTCGTCTAACGACGCAACTAATGAAAAACTGTTTTTT.

This chain links TRBV19 with TRBJ1-1, with D possibly TRBD1 on 5 matching bases. Per the germline V gene, CDR1 is LNHDA and CDR2 is SQIVND (reference sequence). Trimming removed 3 bases at V and 1 base at J, with 9 bases between. CDR3 length equals 14 residues. CDR3: CASSILGENTEAFF. CDR3 nucleotides: TGTGCCAGTAGTATCTTAGGGGAGAACACTGAAGCTTTCTTT. Combining the CDR3 with reference TRBV19 and TRBJ1-1 gives the whole variable domain DGGITQSPKYLFRKEGQNVTLSCEQNLNHDAMYWYRQDPGQGLRLIYYSQIVNDFQKGDIAEGYSVSREKKESFPLTVTSAQKNPTAFYLCASSILGENTEAFFGQGTRLTVV.

This clone showed up just once. The chain uses TRBV9 and TRBJ1-2; TRBD1 matches at 8 bases. In germline, CDR1 is SGDLS, CDR2 YYNGEE. After removal of 3 bases from V and 5 bases from J, the junction contained 3 bases not matched to a gene. The CDR3 contains 13 residues. The CDR3 is CASSGQGRYGYTF. The CDR3 bases are TGTGCCAGCAGCGGACAGGGGAGGTATGGCTACACCTTC.

CDR3 nucleotides: TGTGCCACCAGCAGAGTCAGCAGGGTAACATCCTACGAGCAGTACTTC. It is translated as CATSRVSRVTSYEQYF. The J gene is TRBJ2-7, the V gene TRBV15; perhaps TRBD1 as D (5 bases). The CDR3 is made up of 16 amino acids. Germline loops: CDR1 LNHNV, CDR2 YYDKDF (reference sequence). V was trimmed by 1 base and J by 1 base, leaving 14 bases between them.

The table lists this clone with a count of one. The rearrangement links TRBV30 to TRBJ1-2, with 8 bases matching TRBD1. Germline assignment: CDR1 GTSNPN and CDR2 SVGIG (reference sequence). This CDR3 is built from 15 residues. The J segment lost 0 bases and the V segment lost 2 bases, leaving 5 bases of the junction unmatched. The CDR3 nucleotides are TGTGCCTGGAGTCTAGGGACAGGAGCTAACTATGGCTACACCTTC. It is translated as CAWSLGTGANYGYTF.

The V and J genes are TRBV11-2 and TRBJ1-2; D unresolved. Trimming pared 5 bases from V and 1 base from J, leaving 17 bases between. Germline lookup yields CDR1 SGHAT and CDR2 FQNNGV. The CDR3 is 16 residues long. CDR3 protein: CASSPTSGLVNYGYTF. CDR3 nucleotides: TGTGCCAGCAGCCCCACTAGCGGCTTAGTTAACTATGGCTACACCTTC.

The sample holds one count of this clone. The chain couples TRBV28 to TRBJ1-3; 7 positions match TRBD1. J was trimmed by 4 bases and V by 1 base; bases with no gene match: 4. The CDR3 consists of 15 residues. CDR1 MDHEN and CDR2 SYDVKM come from the germline V gene. The CDR3 protein is CASSLLQGTGNTIYF. The CDR3 bases are TGTGCCAGCAGTTTATTACAGGGGACGGGAAACACCATATATTTT. Combining the CDR3 with reference TRBV28 and TRBJ1-3 gives the whole variable domain DVKVTQSSRYLVKRTGEKVFLECVQDMDHENMFWYRQDPGLGLRLIYFSYDVKMKEKGDIPEGYSVSREKKERFSLILESASTNQTSMYLCASSLLQGTGNTIYFGEGSWLTVV.

This chain connects TRBV7-2 to TRBJ1-6; TRBD1 might be the D (6 bases). CDR1 is SGHTA, CDR2 FQGNSA, per germline. This CDR3 has 14 amino acids. The V and J ends lost 8 bases and 0 bases respectively, with 8 bases between them. The chain's CDR3 is CASGGSSYNSPLHF. CDR3 in DNA: TGTGCCAGCGGGGGCAGCTCCTATAATTCACCCCTCCACTTT.

The chain couples TRBV2 to TRBJ1-5, with a tentative D call TRBD1 (5 bases). This CDR3 comprises 13 residues. V lost 4 bases to trimming and J lost 3 bases, with 7 bases between them. Germline V gene data show CDR1 as SNHLY and CDR2 as FYNNEI. The CDR3 is CASSGGSNQPQHF. In DNA, the CDR3 is TGTGCCAGCAGTGGGGGGTCCAATCAGCCCCAGCATTTT.

The V and J genes are TRBV3-1 (or the pseudogene TRBV3-2) and TRBJ2-3; 12 nucleotides agree with TRBD2. Germline lookup yields CDR1 LGHDT and CDR2 YNNKEL (reference sequence). CDR3 length: 18 amino acids. The J segment lost 0 bases and the V segment lost 3 bases, leaving 7 bases of the junction unmatched. The chain's CDR3 is CASSQDTSGGFSTDTQYF. Written as DNA, the CDR3 is TGTGCCAGCAGCCAGGACACTAGCGGGGGGTTTAGCACAGATACGCAGTATTTT.

This clone has at least ten counts. The chain couples TRBV4-1 to TRBJ1-6; D perhaps matches TRBD1 (6 bases). Trimming removed 2 bases at V and 7 bases at J, with 15 bases between. The CDR3 totals 16 residues. CDR1 is MGHRA, CDR2 YSYEKL, per germline. CDR3 sequence (DNA): TGCGCCAGCAGCCAATTACAGGGAGAGGGGAATTCACCCCTCCACTTT. Protein sequence: CASSQLQGEGNSPLHF.

In DNA, the CDR3 is TGTGCCAGCAACCCGGGGGATCAGCCCCAGCATTTT. Amino acid sequence: CASNPGDQPQHF. The chain joins TRBV6-6 to TRBJ1-5, with D perhaps TRBD1 (5 bases). Germline V gene data show CDR1 as MNHNY and CDR2 as SVGAGI (reference sequence). Trimming took off 7 bases at V and 5 bases at J, with 9 bases between the two ends. The CDR3 runs 12 residues.

The chain joins TRBV5-1 to TRBJ1-1; the D gene is possibly TRBD1 (5 bases). V shed 4 bases and J shed 3 bases, with 19 bases lying between them. CDR1 is SGHRS and CDR2 is YFSETQ in the germline V gene. The CDR3 runs to 16 residues. CDR3 in amino acids: CASSRDGVVGDTEAFF. The CDR3 DNA reads as TGCGCCAGCAGCCGGGACGGGGTAGTTGGGGACACTGAAGCTTTCTTT.

The chain combines TRBV6-4 with TRBJ1-1, with a tentative D call TRBD1 (5 bases). The CDR3 is 13 residues long. The germline V gene has CDR1 MRHNA and CDR2 SNTAGT. The V gene lost 3 bases and the J gene lost 7 bases, with 12 bases spanning the gap. The CDR3 loop reads CASSEGGWGEAFF. In DNA, the CDR3 is TGTGCCAGCAGTGAGGGGGGTTGGGGTGAAGCTTTCTTT.

Only one count was recorded for this clone. The V and J genes are TRBV7-2 and TRBJ1-1; no clear D. V was shortened by 0 bases and J by 7 bases, with 9 bases between the two germline ends. This CDR3 is built from 13 residues. Germline-derived CDR1 and CDR2 are SGHTA and FQGNSA. CDR3: CASSLASGFEAFF. In DNA form, the CDR3 reads TGTGCCAGCAGCTTAGCGTCCGGATTTGAAGCTTTCTTT.

The genes are TRBV18 and TRBJ2-3; D may be TRBD1 (5 bases). The CDR3 runs to 15 residues. Trimming took off 3 bases at V and 3 bases at J, with 13 bases between the two ends. CDR1 KGHSH and CDR2 LQKENI come from the germline V gene. The DNA of the CDR3 is TGTGCCAGCTCACCCCGGACAACGAAGACAGATACGCAGTATTTT. Protein: CASSPRTTKTDTQYF.

The chain links TRBV5-1 to TRBJ1-4; possible D gene TRBD1, 6 bases. V was trimmed by 3 bases and J by 10 bases, leaving 13 bases between them. The germline V gene encodes CDR1 SGHRS and CDR2 YFSETQ. The CDR3 loop spans 13 amino acids. Written as DNA, the CDR3 is TGCGCCAGCAGCTCGGACAGAATCGGAAAACTGTTTTTT. Its protein product is CASSSDRIGKLFF.

The CDR3, as DNA: TGTGCCATCAGACAGGGGTCCGGGGAGACCCAGTACTTC. Protein sequence: CAIRQGSGETQYF. The V and J genes are TRBV10-3 and TRBJ2-5, with TRBD1 identical over 7 bases. V lost 6 bases and J lost 5; bases outside the gene matches: 6. The V gene's germline CDR1 is ENHRY and CDR2 SYGVKD. The CDR3 is 13 amino acids.

The CDR3 region has the DNA TGTGCCAGCAGCCCCTCCCGACAGGGTCCTGAAGCTTTCTTT. It yields the protein CASSPSRQGPEAFF. This rearrangement joins TRBV6-5 to TRBJ1-1; 7 bases align to TRBD1. Unmatched junction bases numbered 10, after V lost 6 bases and J lost 6 bases. Germline CDR1 reads MNHEY; CDR2 reads SVGAGI. This CDR3 spans 14 amino acids.

The chain combines TRBV12-3 or TRBV12-4 with TRBJ1-1; D is undetermined. CDR3 size: 13 residues. The V end was cut by 5 bases, the J end by 8 bases, with 15 bases between. DNA of the CDR3: TGTGCCAGCAGTCTCCAGAGGGCAGCCGAAGCTTTCTTT. It translates to CASSLQRAAEAFF.

The gene calls are TRBV27 and TRBJ2-1, with TRBD1 matching over 9 bases. The V and J ends lost 6 bases and 4 bases, in that order; junction bases with no gene match: 7. Germline V gives CDR1 MNHEY, CDR2 SMNVEV (reference sequence). CDR3 length: 15 residues. As DNA, the CDR3 is TGTGCCAGCAGGCCCGGGACAGGGCCATACAATGAGCAGTTCTTC. The encoded protein is CASRPGTGPYNEQFF.

The gene calls are TRBV19 and TRBJ1-5; the match to TRBD1 covers 9 bases. Germline-derived CDR1 and CDR2 are LNHDA and SQIVND (reference sequence). The ends lost 6 bases at V and 0 bases at J; junction bases unmatched: 0. The CDR3 totals 14 residues. CDR3 sequence reads: CASRQGASNQPQHF. The CDR3 nucleotides are TGTGCCAGTAGACAGGGGGCTAGCAATCAGCCCCAGCATTTT.

The rearrangement joins TRBV6-4 to TRBJ2-1; D ambiguous. The length of the CDR3 is 13 residues. The germline gives CDR1 MRHNA, CDR2 SNTAGT. V was trimmed by 8 bases and J by 7 bases, leaving 15 bases between them. CDR3 region: CASAPDSRNEQFF. The CDR3 DNA reads as TGTGCCAGCGCACCCGACTCTCGGAATGAGCAGTTCTTC.

CDR3 in amino acids: CASSVGIIGGELFF. DNA of the CDR3: TGTGCCAGCAGCGTAGGTATTATAGGCGGGGAGCTGTTTTTT. This chain links TRBV9 with TRBJ2-2, with D hard to call. V shed 0 bases and J shed 7 bases, with 10 bases lying between them. CDR1 is SGDLS, CDR2 YYNGEE, per germline. The CDR3 totals 14 residues. The complete variable domain, with remaining parts taken from reference TRBV9 and TRBJ2-2, reads DSGVTQTPKHLITATGQRVTLRCSPRSGDLSVYWYQQSLDQGLQFLIQYYNGEERAKGNILERFSAQQFPDLHSELNLSSLELGDSALYFCASSVGIIGGELFFGEGSRLTVL.

CDR3 loop: CASSSGQGANGELFF. CDR3 bases: TGTGCCAGCAGCTCAGGACAGGGGGCGAACGGGGAGCTGTTTTTT. This rearrangement joins TRBV7-2 to TRBJ2-2; 11 bases map to TRBD1. The junction had 5 bases not matched to a gene; V was cut back by 4 bases and J by 7 bases. The CDR3 has 15 residues. Germline CDR1 SGHTA, CDR2 FQGNSA.